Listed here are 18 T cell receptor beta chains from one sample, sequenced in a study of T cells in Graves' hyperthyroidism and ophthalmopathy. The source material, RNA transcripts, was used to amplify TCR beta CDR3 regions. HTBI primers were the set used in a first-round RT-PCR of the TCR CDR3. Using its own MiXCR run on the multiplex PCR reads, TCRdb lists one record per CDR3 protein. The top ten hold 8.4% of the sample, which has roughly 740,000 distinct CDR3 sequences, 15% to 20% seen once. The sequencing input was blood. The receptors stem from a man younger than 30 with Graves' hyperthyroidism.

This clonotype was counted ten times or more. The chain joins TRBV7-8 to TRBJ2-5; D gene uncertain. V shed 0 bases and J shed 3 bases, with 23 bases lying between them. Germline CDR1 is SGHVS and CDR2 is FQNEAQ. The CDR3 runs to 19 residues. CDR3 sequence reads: CASSLAQGRRPFLEETQYF. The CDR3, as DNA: TGTGCCAGCAGCTTAGCGCAAGGGCGGAGACCGTTCCTAGAAGAGACCCAGTACTTC.

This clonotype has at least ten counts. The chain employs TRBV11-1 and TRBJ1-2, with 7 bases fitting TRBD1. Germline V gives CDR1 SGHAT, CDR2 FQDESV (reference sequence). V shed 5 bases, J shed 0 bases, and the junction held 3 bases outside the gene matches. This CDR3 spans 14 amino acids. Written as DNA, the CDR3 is TGTGCCAGCAGCCGGACAGGATCTAACTATGGCTACACCTTC. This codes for CASSRTGSNYGYTF.

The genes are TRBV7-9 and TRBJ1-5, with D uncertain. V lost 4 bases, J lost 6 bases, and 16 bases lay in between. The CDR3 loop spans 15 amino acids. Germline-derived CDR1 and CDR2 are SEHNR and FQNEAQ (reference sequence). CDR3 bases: TGTGCCAGCAGCTCAACCGTTGGGATCGGTCAGCCCCAGCATTTT. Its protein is CASSSTVGIGQPQHF.

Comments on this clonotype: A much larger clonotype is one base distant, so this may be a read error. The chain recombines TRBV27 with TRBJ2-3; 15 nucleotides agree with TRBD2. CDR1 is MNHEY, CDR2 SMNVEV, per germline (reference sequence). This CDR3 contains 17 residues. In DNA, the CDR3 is TGTGCCAGCAGTCTGGGACTAGCGGGAGGCTACACAGGTACGCAGTATTTT. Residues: CASSLGLAGGYTGTQYF.

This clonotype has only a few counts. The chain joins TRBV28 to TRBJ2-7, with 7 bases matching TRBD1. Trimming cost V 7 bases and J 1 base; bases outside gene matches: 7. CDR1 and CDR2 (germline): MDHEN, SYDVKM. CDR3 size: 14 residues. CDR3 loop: CASTRPTGSYEQYF. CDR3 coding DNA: TGTGCCAGCACCCGACCGACAGGGTCCTACGAGCAGTACTTC.

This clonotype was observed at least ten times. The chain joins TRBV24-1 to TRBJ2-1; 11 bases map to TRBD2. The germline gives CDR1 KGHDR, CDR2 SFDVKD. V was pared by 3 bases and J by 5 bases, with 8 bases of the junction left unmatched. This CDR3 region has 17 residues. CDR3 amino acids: CATSDASLAGVDNEQFF. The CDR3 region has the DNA TGTGCCACCAGTGATGCCTCACTAGCGGGAGTTGACAATGAGCAGTTCTTC.

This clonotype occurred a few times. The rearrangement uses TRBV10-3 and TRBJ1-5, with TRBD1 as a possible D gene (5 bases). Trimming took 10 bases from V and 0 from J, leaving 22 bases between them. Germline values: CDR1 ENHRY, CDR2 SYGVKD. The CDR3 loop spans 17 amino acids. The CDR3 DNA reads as TGTGCCACCTCCAGGGCCCTCTCTGCCTATAGCAATCAGCCCCAGCATTTT. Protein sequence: CATSRALSAYSNQPQHF.

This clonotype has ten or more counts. In nucleotides, the CDR3 is TGTGCCAGCAGTCGGGACGGAGACACAGATACGCAGTATTTT. Its protein product is CASSRDGDTDTQYF. J is TRBJ2-3 and V is TRBV28, with D perhaps TRBD1 or TRBD2 (5 bases each). From germline, CDR1 is MDHEN and CDR2 SYDVKM. The CDR3 has 14 residues. The V end was cut by 5 bases, the J end by 2 bases, with 11 bases between.

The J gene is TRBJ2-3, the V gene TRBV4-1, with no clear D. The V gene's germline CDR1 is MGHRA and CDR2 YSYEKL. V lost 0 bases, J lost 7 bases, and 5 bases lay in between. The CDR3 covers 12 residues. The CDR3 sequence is CASSQEGHTQYF. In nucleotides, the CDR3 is TGCGCCAGCAGCCAAGAAGGTCATACGCAGTATTTT.

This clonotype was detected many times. The CDR3 DNA reads TGTGCCAGCAGCTCCAGACTTCGGGTGGCGAGTGAGCAGTTCTTC. Translating gives CASSSRLRVASEQFF. J is TRBJ2-1 and V is TRBV11-2; no firm D call. V lost 4 bases, J lost 9 bases, and 19 bases lay in between. CDR3 length equals 15 residues. Germline V gene data show CDR1 as SGHAT and CDR2 as FQNNGV.

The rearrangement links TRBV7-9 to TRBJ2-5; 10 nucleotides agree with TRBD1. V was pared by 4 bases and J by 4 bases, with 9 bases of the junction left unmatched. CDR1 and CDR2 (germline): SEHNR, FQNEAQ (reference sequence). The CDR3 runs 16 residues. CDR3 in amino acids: CASSYQAGTGAETQYF. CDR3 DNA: TGTGCCAGCAGCTACCAGGCCGGGACAGGGGCAGAGACCCAGTACTTC.

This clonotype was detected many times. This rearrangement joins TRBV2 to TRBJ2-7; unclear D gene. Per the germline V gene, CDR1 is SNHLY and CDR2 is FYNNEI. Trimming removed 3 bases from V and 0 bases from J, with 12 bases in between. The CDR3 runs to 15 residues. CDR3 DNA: TGTGCCAGCAGTGATTCGCTGCCGAGCTCCTACGAGCAGTACTTC. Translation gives CASSDSLPSSYEQYF.

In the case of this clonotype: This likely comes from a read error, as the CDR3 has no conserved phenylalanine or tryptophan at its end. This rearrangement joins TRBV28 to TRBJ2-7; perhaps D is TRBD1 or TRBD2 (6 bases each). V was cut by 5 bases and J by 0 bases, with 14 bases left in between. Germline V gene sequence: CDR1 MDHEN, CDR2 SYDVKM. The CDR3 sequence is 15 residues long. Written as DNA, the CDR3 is TGTGCCAGCAGTGGTGCGGGACACAGCTCCTACGAGCAGTACATC. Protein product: CASSGAGHSSYEQYI.

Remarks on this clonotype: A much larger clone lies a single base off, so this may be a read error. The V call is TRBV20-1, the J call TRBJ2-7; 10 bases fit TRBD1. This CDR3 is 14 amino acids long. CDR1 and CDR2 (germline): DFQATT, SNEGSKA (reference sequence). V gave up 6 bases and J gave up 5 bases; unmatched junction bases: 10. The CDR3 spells CSAISGQGFHEQYF. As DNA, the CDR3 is TGCAGTGCAATATCGGGACAGGGGTTCCACGAGCAGTACTTC.

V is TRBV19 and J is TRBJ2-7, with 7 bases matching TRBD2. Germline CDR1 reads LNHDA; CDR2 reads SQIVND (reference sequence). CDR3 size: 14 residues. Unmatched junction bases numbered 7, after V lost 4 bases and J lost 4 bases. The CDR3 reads CASSRSSGQYEQYF. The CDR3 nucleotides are TGTGCCAGTAGTAGGTCTAGCGGACAATACGAGCAGTACTTC.

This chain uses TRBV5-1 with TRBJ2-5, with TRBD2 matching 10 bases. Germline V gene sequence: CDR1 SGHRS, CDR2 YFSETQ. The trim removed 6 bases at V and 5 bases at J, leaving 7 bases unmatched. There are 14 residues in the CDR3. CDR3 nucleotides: TGCGCCAGCACCCTAGCGGGAGCTTGGGAGACCCAGTACTTC. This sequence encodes CASTLAGAWETQYF.

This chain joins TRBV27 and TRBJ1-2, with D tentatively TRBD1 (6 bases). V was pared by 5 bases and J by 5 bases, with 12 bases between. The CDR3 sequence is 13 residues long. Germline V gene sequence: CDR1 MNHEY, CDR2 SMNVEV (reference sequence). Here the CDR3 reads CASSEDRYYGYTF. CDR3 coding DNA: TGTGCCAGCAGTGAGGACAGATATTATGGCTACACCTTC.

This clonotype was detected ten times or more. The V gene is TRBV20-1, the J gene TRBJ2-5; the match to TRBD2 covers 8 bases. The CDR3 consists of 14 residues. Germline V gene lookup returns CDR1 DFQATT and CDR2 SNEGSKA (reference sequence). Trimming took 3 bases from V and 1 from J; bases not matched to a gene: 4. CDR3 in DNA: TGCAGTGCTAGTCAACTAGCGGTCCAAGAGACCCAGTACTTC. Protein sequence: CSASQLAVQETQYF.